The entry below gives a single TCR beta chain sequence along with its context. This specimen belongs to a study of blood T cell repertoires in COVID-19. Study summary: T cells, B-cell-depleted T cells, or PBMCs provided the cDNA or gDNA that served as material.

In the study's own analysis: Amplification from reference gene primers served as the basis for estimated nucleated cell counts. The data were produced by immunoSEQ multiplex PCR, yet TCRdb's version contains in-frame clones alone and is incomplete. V, J and clone size are taken as reported in that table, and D and trimming were inferred from the DNA itself. The sample shows about 46,000 clones, approximately 89% of them seen only once. The V and J ends lost 0 bases and 0 bases, in that order; junction bases with no gene match: 9. This CDR3 region has 18 residues. From germline, CDR1 is SGHNT and CDR2 YYREEE (reference sequence).

Sequences were obtained from peripheral blood. This chain joins TRBV5-4 and TRBJ2-1; 7 bases are a match to TRBD2. The TCR originated in a man in his fifties with acute or convalescent COVID-19. The DNA for the CDR3 is TGTGCCAGCAGCTTGGCCAAGGGTCTAGCGGACTCCTACAATGAGCAGTTCTTC. It encodes CASSLAKGLADSYNEQFF.